The next 31 T cell receptor beta chains were all read from a single sample in a study of tumor-infiltrating lymphocytes in primary liver carcinoma. Unsorted bulk tissue of about 20-32 mg yielded co-extracted RNA and DNA. Priming with a constant-region primer yielded TCR beta cDNA from approximately 500 ng total RNA. Libraries for TCR beta were built through three nested multiplex PCR rounds, which together made up a slightly modified ARM-PCR procedure. Researchers ran the first two PCR rounds for approximately 10 cycles each with TRBV1-TRBV30 forward primers and a C-beta reverse primer. TCRdb itself ran the multiplex PCR reads through MiXCR, one entry per CDR3 protein. The data show some 190,000 distinct CDR3 sequences, with about 85% seen just once and 18% held by the top ten. Source material: tumor tissue from primary liver carcinoma. The receptors come from a man aged 35 to 55 with primary liver carcinoma and hepatitis B virus infection.

Concerning this clonotype: A read error may account for a junction end that differs from germline. The rearrangement links TRBV4-1 to TRBJ2-7; 13 bases agree with TRBD2. The CDR3 has 17 residues. The V gene's germline CDR1 is MGHRA and CDR2 YSYEKL. CDR3 DNA: TGTGCCAGCATCCAAGAAAGGACTAGCGGGAGTCTATACGAGCAGTACTTC. It yields the protein CASIQERTSGSLYEQYF.

This chain uses TRBV4-3 with TRBJ2-1; D remains ambiguous. This CDR3 comprises 16 residues. Germline V gives CDR1 LGHNA, CDR2 YSLEER. This CDR3 is CSISQDPYSDYNEQFF. In DNA, the CDR3 is TGCTCCATCAGCCAAGATCCCTACTCAGATTACAATGAGCAGTTCTTC.

This clonotype was recorded a few times. Possible read error: a much larger clone is one base away. J is TRBJ1-2 and V is TRBV5-1, with TRBD1 as a possible D gene (5 bases). This CDR3 spans 15 amino acids. The V gene's germline CDR1 is SGHRS and CDR2 YFSETQ. For the CDR3, the DNA is TGCACCAGCAGCTTGGAGAGGGTCACGGGGGATGGCTACACCTTC. It translates to CTSSLERVTGDGYTF.

As for this clonotype: An end of the junction differs from the germline gene, which may be a read error. This rearrangement joins TRBV5-5 to TRBJ1-5; possible D gene TRBD1, 5 bases. The CDR3 sequence is 15 residues long. Germline CDR1 reads SGHKS; CDR2 reads YYEKEE (reference sequence). CDR3 DNA sequence: TGTGCCAGCAGTATGACAGAGGCCCCAAATCAGCCCCAGCACTTT. Amino acid sequence: CASSMTEAPNQPQHF.

Points on this clonotype: The junction does not match germline at one end; this may be a read error. The V and J genes are TRBV29-1 and TRBJ2-3; D perhaps matches TRBD1 (6 bases). CDR3 size: 12 residues. The V gene's germline CDR1 is SQVTM and CDR2 ANQGSEA. This CDR3 reads CSVEEEVGQSFF. The CDR3 nucleotides read TGCAGCGTTGAAGAAGAGGTGGGACAATCGTTTTTT.

The chain joins TRBV6-1 to TRBJ2-7; unclear D gene. In germline, CDR1 is MNHNS, CDR2 SASEGT. The V gene lost 3 bases and the J gene lost 6 bases, with 12 bases spanning the gap. The CDR3 is 13 amino acids. CDR3 bases: TGTGCCAGCAGTGAGTGGGATGTAGGCGAGCAGTACTTC. Translation gives CASSEWDVGEQYF.

V and J are TRBV29-1 and TRBJ1-2; D may be TRBD1 (5 bases). Germline V lookup: CDR1 SQVTM, CDR2 ANQGSEA. V lost 8 bases, J lost 0 bases, and 28 bases lay in between. This CDR3 spans 18 amino acids. Written as DNA, the CDR3 is TGCAGCTTTGGGGCACCAGCAGGAACTCAAGTGTCTAACTATGGCTACACCTTC. Its protein is CSFGAPAGTQVSNYGYTF.

This clonotype was found once. The chain joins TRBV11-2 to TRBJ2-1, with D maybe TRBD2 (6 bases). Germline lookup yields CDR1 SGHAT and CDR2 FQNNGV. The CDR3 runs 15 residues. The CDR3 nucleotides read TGTACCATCAGCCCCGGGACTTCTTCATACAATGAGCAGTTCTTC. The encoded protein is CTISPGTSSYNEQFF.

This chain uses TRBV29-1 with TRBJ1-2; D uncertain. Germline V gene lookup returns CDR1 SQVTM and CDR2 ANQGSEA. This CDR3 is 12 amino acids long. The CDR3 DNA reads TGCAACGGAGGAGGGTTGGACTATGGCTACACCTTC. Translating gives CNGGGLDYGYTF.

As for this clonotype: A much larger clonotype is one base distant, so this may be a read error. This chain joins TRBV5-1 and TRBJ2-1; D is unclear. The CDR3 has 13 residues. Looked up from germline, CDR1 is SGHRS and CDR2 is YFSETQ. CDR3 in DNA: TGCGCCAGCAGCTTCCAGTATCCGGGTGAGCAGCTCTTC. This sequence encodes CASSFQYPGEQLF.

Details on this clonotype: The junction and the germline gene differ at one end; a read error may be behind it. The chain combines TRBV12-3 or TRBV12-4 with TRBJ2-5; a possible D gene is TRBD1 (6 bases). The CDR3 sequence is 16 residues long. The CDR3 protein is CASIVNQGTRKETLYF. The CDR3 nucleotides are TGTGCCAGCATTGTTAATCAGGGGACCCGGAAAGAGACCCTGTACTTC.

The V call is TRBV10-3, the J call TRBJ1-1; tentatively, D is TRBD1 (6 bases). V was trimmed by 7 bases and J by 4 bases, leaving 16 bases between them. From germline, CDR1 is ENHRY and CDR2 SYGVKD. This CDR3 has 14 amino acids. The CDR3 DNA reads TGTGCCATCATGTGGCAGGGGATTCGCACTGAAGCTTTCTTT. This gives the protein CAIMWQGIRTEAFF.

The chain has TRBV29-1 and TRBJ2-1, with unresolved D. V lost 7 bases, J lost 8 bases, and 18 bases lay in between. In germline, CDR1 is SQVTM, CDR2 ANQGSEA. CDR3 size: 13 residues. CDR3 residues: CSGTSRKFYEQFF. The CDR3 coding sequence is TGCAGCGGGACCAGCCGGAAGTTCTATGAGCAGTTCTTC.

Comments on this clonotype: An end of the junction differs from the germline gene, which may be a read error. The J gene is TRBJ2-7, the V gene TRBV6-1, with TRBD2 as a possible D gene (6 bases). CDR1 is MNHNS, CDR2 SASEGT, per germline. This CDR3 is built from 17 residues. CDR3 in amino acids: CASTEGADGGNVYEQYF. The CDR3, as DNA: TGTGCCAGCACTGAAGGTGCCGACGGGGGTAACGTGTACGAGCAGTACTTC.

The V and J genes are TRBV7-9 and TRBJ1-2; D ambiguous. The CDR3 has 14 amino acids. Trimming cost V 7 bases and J 5 bases, with 17 bases left between them. Germline V gives CDR1 SEHNR, CDR2 FQNEAQ (reference sequence). The CDR3 is CASTFAVWEYGYTF. CDR3 nucleotide sequence: TGTGCCAGCACCTTCGCAGTGTGGGAGTATGGCTACACCTTC. Full variable domain (rest looked up from reference TRBV7-9 and TRBJ1-2): DTGVSQNPRHKITKRGQNVTFRCDPISEHNRLYWYRQTLGQGPEFLTYFQNEAQLEKSRLLSDRFSAERPKGSFSTLEIQRTEQGDSAMYLCASTFAVWEYGYTFGSGTRLTVV.

Worth noting for this clonotype: Relative to the germline gene, one junction end is altered; a read error may explain this. V and J are TRBV12-3 or TRBV12-4 and TRBJ2-3; 8 bases match TRBD2. The CDR3 is made up of 15 amino acids. The CDR3 DNA reads TGTGCCAGCAGGGTAGCGGGAAGGAGCGCAGATATGCAGTATTTT. It specifies CASRVAGRSADMQYF.

Note on this clonotype: One junction end disagrees with the germline gene, perhaps due to a read error. The chain carries TRBV11-2 and TRBJ1-5, with D possibly being TRBD1 (6 bases). From germline, CDR1 is SGHAT and CDR2 FQNNGV. The CDR3 loop spans 16 amino acids. CDR3 residues: CGSSLGGAGPYQPQHF. In DNA, the CDR3 is TGTGGCAGCAGTTTAGGGGGGGCCGGACCTTATCAGCCCCAGCATTTT.

About this clonotype itself: A junction end diverges from the germline sequence, so it may reflect a read error. This rearrangement joins TRBV11-1 to TRBJ2-3; D is tentatively TRBD1 or TRBD2 (5 bases each). This CDR3 has 19 residues. Germline V gene data show CDR1 as SGHAT and CDR2 as FQDESV (reference sequence). The DNA of the CDR3 is TGTGCCAGTAGCTCTGGGGGAAGCACTGTTGGAGCCCGCACAGATATGCAGTATTTT. Translated: CASSSGGSTVGARTDMQYF.

Worth noting for this clonotype: At one of its ends the junction is not consistent with the germline gene, which may arise from a read error. This chain connects TRBV4-1 to TRBJ2-7; no reliable D call. The germline V gene encodes CDR1 MGHRA and CDR2 YSYEKL. The CDR3 totals 15 residues. CDR3 DNA sequence: TGCGCCAGCAACCCCCGAGAGGAACTCTTCTACGAGCATTACTTC. Its translation is CASNPREELFYEHYF.

This clonotype was counted many times. The V gene is TRBV5-1, the J gene TRBJ1-4, with no clear D. Looked up from germline, CDR1 is SGHRS and CDR2 is YFSETQ. With 3 bases removed from V and 8 bases from J, the gap between germline ends came to 14 bases. This CDR3 region has 14 residues. CDR3 sequence: CASSYFGPGEKLFF. CDR3 coding DNA: TGCGCCAGCAGCTATTTCGGGCCCGGAGAAAAACTGTTTTTT.

As concerns this clonotype: Germline is not matched at one junction end, which may reflect a read error. The V and J genes are TRBV4-2 and TRBJ2-6; D assignment may be TRBD1 or TRBD2 (5 bases each). Germline CDR1 LGHNA, CDR2 YNFKEQ. The CDR3 covers 15 residues. CDR3 nucleotide sequence: TGTGCCAGCAGACACGGGACGGCTGGGGCCAACGTCCTGAGTTTC. It encodes CASRHGTAGANVLSF.

As to this clonotype: The germline gene is not matched at one end of the junction; a read error may be the cause. The J gene is TRBJ2-3, the V gene TRBV12-3 or TRBV12-4; 7 nucleotides align to TRBD1. This CDR3 region has 14 residues. The CDR3 DNA follows: TGTACCAGCAGTTTCACAGGGGCTGGGGATACGCAGTATTTT. Its translation is CTSSFTGAGDTQYF.

As to this clonotype: At one end the junction does not follow the germline gene, possibly because of a read error. This rearrangement joins TRBV4-3 to TRBJ1-3, with D unclear. This CDR3 region has 14 residues. The germline CDR1 and CDR2 sequences are LGHNA and YSLEER. CDR3 in DNA: TGCGCCAGCCGCCAAGAGGGATATAGAAACACCATATATTTT. Protein product: CASRQEGYRNTIYF.

This chain joins TRBV4-1 and TRBJ2-3, with D hard to call. This CDR3 contains 13 residues. V was shortened by 2 bases and J by 4 bases, with 7 bases between the two germline ends. Germline lookup yields CDR1 MGHRA and CDR2 YSYEKL. CDR3 DNA sequence: TGCGCCAGCAGCCAAAGTGGGGCAGATACGCAGTATTTT. This translates into CASSQSGADTQYF.

This chain links TRBV28 with TRBJ2-5, with TRBD1 as a possible D gene (5 bases). Trimming shortened V by 6 bases and J by 7 bases, and 21 bases separated the two germline ends. Germline lookup yields CDR1 MDHEN and CDR2 SYDVKM. The CDR3 is made up of 15 amino acids. The CDR3 region has the DNA TGTGCCAGCAGAACGTCCCATGGGGCAGTGGGGACCCAGTACTTC. Translated, it gives CASRTSHGAVGTQYF.

Note on this clonotype: One junction end does not reproduce the germline sequence, and a read error may be involved. The gene calls are TRBV29-1 and TRBJ1-1; D remains unclear. Looked up from germline, CDR1 is SQVTM and CDR2 is ANQGSEA. The CDR3 totals 15 residues. CDR3 sequence: CIIGGGWGMNTEDFF. The CDR3 region has the DNA TGCATCATTGGTGGAGGATGGGGTATGAACACTGAAGATTTCTTT.

This clonotype occurred once. The junction differs from germline at one of its ends, possibly a read error. The CDR3 DNA follows: TGTAGTCACCGTACTAGCGGAGACTACAATGAGCACTTCTTC. Translation gives CSHRTSGDYNEHFF. V and J are TRBV29-1 and TRBJ2-1; TRBD2 aligns across 8 bases. CDR1 is SQVTM and CDR2 is ANQGSEA in the germline V gene. The CDR3 runs 14 residues.

Regarding this clonotype: A read error may account for a junction end that differs from germline. The chain recombines TRBV6-1 with TRBJ2-3; TRBD2 is a possible D gene (6 bases). The length of the CDR3 is 15 residues. CDR1 MNHNS and CDR2 SASEGT come from the germline V gene. CDR3 DNA: TGTGGCAGCAGTGAAAATAGGAGTAGTAGCGGTACGCAGTATTTT. Translation: CGSSENRSSSGTQYF.

Comment on this clonotype: At one boundary the junction diverges from the germline segment, which might be a read error. The J gene is TRBJ2-1, the V gene TRBV4-2; the D gene is possibly TRBD2 (6 bases). Germline V gene lookup returns CDR1 LGHNA and CDR2 YNFKEQ. The CDR3 sequence is 14 residues long. The CDR3 nucleotides are TGTGCCAGCAGCCAGCGGGGACTGTACAATGGGCAGTCCTTC. It is translated as CASSQRGLYNGQSF.

Regarding this clonotype: One junction end does not reproduce the germline sequence, and a read error may be involved. The rearrangement joins TRBV29-1 to TRBJ2-5, with 7 positions matching TRBD2. In germline, CDR1 is SQVTM, CDR2 ANQGSEA. This CDR3 is 15 amino acids long. The CDR3 loop is CGVEGPGRLQEAQYF. In DNA, the CDR3 is TGCGGCGTTGAGGGACCCGGGAGGCTCCAAGAGGCTCAGTACTTC.

About this clonotype itself: At one of its ends the junction is not consistent with the germline gene, which may arise from a read error. The rearrangement uses TRBV12-3 or TRBV12-4 and TRBJ2-1; D possibly corresponds to TRBD1 (6 bases). The CDR3 has 14 amino acids. CDR3: CASSPQGWRNEQIF. CDR3 sequence (DNA): TGTGCCAGCAGTCCCCAGGGGTGGCGGAATGAGCAGATCTTC.